These 20 T cell receptor beta chains share one sample of origin, sequenced in a study of T cell repertoires in cytomegalovirus infection. Which antigens these TCRs recognize remains unknown. Using its own MiXCR run on the reads, TCRdb lists one record per CDR3 protein. This table has some 920,000 distinct CDR3 sequences, around 32% appearing once. The sequencing used cultured CD8+ T cells from PBMCs, collected from culture after CMV antigen stimulation. These receptors were collected from a human donor in good health (CMV status not recorded). Some clones in this sample may be carry-over from other donors' samples.

This chain uses TRBV25-1 with TRBJ1-1; 9 nucleotides align to TRBD1. Trimming at V came to 4 bases and at J to 0 bases, leaving 12 bases not matched to a gene. Germline V lookup: CDR1 MGHDK, CDR2 SYGVNS. CDR3 length: 18 residues. The CDR3 nucleotides read TGTGCCAGCAGTGGGGGGGAACAGGGGGCCTACCTGAACACTGAAGCTTTCTTT. Amino acids: CASSGGEQGAYLNTEAFF.

As concerns this clonotype: This may be a read error, as it is one base from a much larger clone. This chain joins TRBV12-3 or TRBV12-4 and TRBJ1-5; D is perhaps TRBD1 (5 bases). The CDR3 length is 14 residues. CDR3 sequence (DNA): TGTGTCAGCAGCAGACAGTATAGCAATCAGCCCCAGCATTTT. This sequence encodes CVSSRQYSNQPQHF.

The genes are TRBV7-6 and TRBJ2-6; D is perhaps TRBD1 (5 bases). The V gene lost 5 bases and the J gene lost 4 bases, with 21 bases spanning the gap. Germline V CDR1 and CDR2: SGHVS, FNYEAQ. This CDR3 spans 18 amino acids. The CDR3: CASSTRQIGPQGANVLTF. In nucleotides, the CDR3 is TGTGCCAGCAGCACCCGACAGATTGGGCCCCAAGGGGCCAACGTCCTGACTTTC.

This clonotype was found a few times. The rearrangement joins TRBV7-9 to TRBJ1-5; TRBD1 is a possible D gene (5 bases). Trimming shortened V by 5 bases and J by 4 bases, and 12 bases separated the two germline ends. CDR3 length: 14 residues. Germline V CDR1 and CDR2: SEHNR, FQNEAQ (reference sequence). For the CDR3, the DNA is TGTGCCAGCAGCACGACAGTACTAAATCAGCCCCAGCATTTT. Its protein is CASSTTVLNQPQHF. Variable domain in full (rest from reference TRBV7-9 and TRBJ1-5): DTGVSQNPRHKITKRGQNVTFRCDPISEHNRLYWYRQTLGQGPEFLTYFQNEAQLEKSRLLSDRFSAERPKGSFSTLEIQRTEQGDSAMYLCASSTTVLNQPQHFGDGTRLSIL.

A few counts support this clonotype. The chain has TRBV2 and TRBJ2-7; D may correspond to TRBD1 or TRBD2 (6 bases each). Trimming cost V 9 bases and J 3 bases, with 9 bases left between them. CDR1 and CDR2 from the germline V gene are SNHLY and FYNNEI. This CDR3 is built from 11 residues. CDR3 sequence reads: CARGGGYEQYF. The CDR3 region has the DNA TGTGCCAGGGGGGGCGGCTACGAGCAGTACTTC.

This clonotype was detected many times. CDR3 DNA sequence: TGTGCCAGCAGTTACAGCAGGGGACCGTCCTACAATGAGCAGTTCTTC. Translated: CASSYSRGPSYNEQFF. This chain uses TRBV6-6 with TRBJ2-1; perhaps TRBD1 as D (6 bases). The CDR3 sequence is 16 residues long. Germline loops: CDR1 MNHNY, CDR2 SVGAGI (reference sequence). Trimming removed 2 bases at V and 1 base at J, with 12 bases between.

The chain employs TRBV28 and TRBJ2-7; TRBD1 agrees at 10 bases. The V and J ends lost 5 bases and 2 bases, in that order; junction bases with no gene match: 15. Germline-derived CDR1 and CDR2 are MDHEN and SYDVKM. This CDR3 contains 18 residues. DNA for the CDR3: TGTGCCAGCAGTCCTCTCATAAGGGGGACAGGGGCAACCTACGAGCAGTACTTC. Protein product: CASSPLIRGTGATYEQYF. The whole variable domain, filled in from reference TRBV28 and TRBJ2-7, reads DVKVTQSSRYLVKRTGEKVFLECVQDMDHENMFWYRQDPGLGLRLIYFSYDVKMKEKGDIPEGYSVSREKKERFSLILESASTNQTSMYLCASSPLIRGTGATYEQYFGPGTRLTVT.

This clonotype was observed at least ten times. This chain links TRBV7-9 with TRBJ2-7, with 9 bases matching TRBD1. Looked up from germline, CDR1 is SEHNR and CDR2 is FQNEAQ (reference sequence). V shed 2 bases, J shed 3 bases, and the junction held 8 bases outside the gene matches. CDR3 length: 16 amino acids. The CDR3 spells CASSLSSGTGNYEQYF. In DNA form, the CDR3 reads TGTGCCAGCAGCTTATCGTCCGGGACAGGGAACTACGAGCAGTACTTC.

This clonotype was found many times. The rearrangement joins TRBV7-2 to TRBJ2-7; D might be TRBD1 (6 bases). The CDR3 covers 14 residues. The V end lost 5 bases, the J end lost 3 bases, and 14 bases lay between the germline ends. CDR1 is SGHTA and CDR2 is FQGNSA in the germline V gene. As DNA, the CDR3 is TGTGCCAGCAGCCCAATCCTAGGGGGCTACGAGCAGTACTTC. This gives the protein CASSPILGGYEQYF.

J is TRBJ1-1 and V is TRBV7-6; 8 bases line up with TRBD1. The germline V gene has CDR1 SGHVS and CDR2 FNYEAQ. The junction had 7 bases not matched to a gene; V was cut back by 1 base and J by 0 bases. The CDR3 loop spans 17 amino acids. CDR3 residues: CASSLGRTGGLNTEAFF. As DNA, the CDR3 is TGTGCCAGCAGCTTAGGAAGAACAGGGGGATTGAACACTGAAGCTTTCTTT.

The chain combines TRBV27 with TRBJ2-3; 8 nucleotides agree with TRBD2. V was pared by 3 bases and J by 2 bases, with 7 bases of the junction left unmatched. The CDR3 consists of 16 residues. The germline gives CDR1 MNHEY, CDR2 SMNVEV (reference sequence). DNA for the CDR3: TGTGCCAGCAGTTTGTTCCGACTAGCGAACACAGATACGCAGTATTTT. Residues: CASSLFRLANTDTQYF.

This clonotype was recorded many times. This chain joins TRBV7-2 and TRBJ1-2; D remains ambiguous. CDR1 is SGHTA and CDR2 is FQGNSA in the germline V gene. The CDR3 spans 12 residues. V lost 5 bases to trimming and J lost 1 base, with 5 bases between them. This CDR3 reads CASSPLNYGYTF. As DNA, the CDR3 is TGTGCCAGCAGCCCTCTTAACTATGGCTACACCTTC. The variable domain in full, completed from reference TRBV7-2 and TRBJ1-2, reads GAGVSQSPSNKVTEKGKDVELRCDPISGHTALYWYRQSLGQGLEFLIYFQGNSAPDKSGLPSDRFSAERTGGSVSTLTIQRTQQEDSAVYLCASSPLNYGYTFGSGTRLTVV.

V is TRBV2 and J is TRBJ1-1; D uncertain. CDR3 length: 13 residues. The ends were cut back, 4 bases at V and 0 bases at J, with 6 bases in the middle. Germline CDR1 and CDR2: SNHLY and FYNNEI. The CDR3 loop is CASSVLMNTEAFF. The CDR3 DNA is TGTGCCAGCAGTGTACTCATGAACACTGAAGCTTTCTTT.

The chain links TRBV29-1 to TRBJ1-2; D is perhaps TRBD1 (6 bases). V lost 4 bases, J lost 0 bases, and 12 bases lay in between. Germline loops: CDR1 SQVTM, CDR2 ANQGSEA. This CDR3 contains 14 residues. The CDR3 sequence is CSVGGQPANYGYTF. For the CDR3, the DNA is TGCAGCGTTGGCGGACAGCCAGCTAACTATGGCTACACCTTC.

V usage is TRBV12-3 or TRBV12-4 and J usage is TRBJ2-3, with 11 positions matching TRBD2. This CDR3 has 15 amino acids. V lost 6 bases and J lost 4; bases outside the gene matches: 6. CDR3 DNA sequence: TGTGCCAGCAGGGGAACTAGCGGGGGTTCAGATACGCAGTATTTT. Amino acid sequence: CASRGTSGGSDTQYF.

The CDR3 DNA sequence: TGCAGCGTTGAAGGCAGGGGGCTCGAGACCCAGTACTTC. It encodes CSVEGRGLETQYF. The V gene is TRBV29-1, the J gene TRBJ2-5; 8 bases are shared with TRBD1. Germline CDR1 SQVTM, CDR2 ANQGSEA. With 1 base clipped from V and 5 bases from J, the junction kept 3 bases outside the gene matches. The CDR3 extends over 13 amino acids.

This chain joins TRBV4-1 and TRBJ1-1; TRBD1 agrees at 7 bases. This CDR3 has 15 amino acids. CDR1 and CDR2 (germline): MGHRA, YSYEKL. The V gene end was trimmed by 4 bases and the J gene end by 1 base; junction bases not matched to a gene: 6. The CDR3 DNA reads as TGCGCCAGCAGCCCCAAGGGGGCCGCGAACACTGAAGCTTTCTTT. Translated, it gives CASSPKGAANTEAFF.

In this sample, this clonotype turned up a few times. The chain joins TRBV7-6 to TRBJ2-3, with D perhaps matching TRBD1 (5 bases). V was cut by 1 base and J by 2 bases, with 13 bases left in between. The CDR3 length is 16 residues. The germline V gene encodes CDR1 SGHVS and CDR2 FNYEAQ. Here the CDR3 reads CASSLGARAPTDTQYF. The CDR3 bases are TGTGCCAGCAGCTTAGGTGCCAGGGCCCCCACAGATACGCAGTATTTT. The full variable domain, in which reference TRBV7-6 and TRBJ2-3 provide the parts outside the CDR3, is GAGVSQSPRYKVTKRGQDVALRCDPISGHVSLYWYRQALGQGPEFLTYFNYEAQQDKSGLPNDRFSAERPEGSISTLTIQRTEQRDSAMYRCASSLGARAPTDTQYFGPGTRLTVL.

This clonotype was counted between two and nine times. The chain is built from TRBV7-2 and TRBJ2-3, with TRBD2 matching 9 bases. Germline V lookup: CDR1 SGHTA, CDR2 FQGNSA. With 3 bases clipped from V and 0 bases from J, the junction kept 1 base outside the gene matches. The CDR3 runs 15 residues. CDR3 DNA: TGTGCCAGCAGCTTTGGGACTAGCAGCACAGATACGCAGTATTTT. As protein: CASSFGTSSTDTQYF.

The chain recombines TRBV7-9 with TRBJ1-1; D unclear. Germline-derived CDR1 and CDR2 are SEHNR and FQNEAQ (reference sequence). V lost 2 bases, J lost 10 bases, and 14 bases lay in between. CDR3 length equals 13 residues. In DNA form, the CDR3 reads TGTGCCAGCAGCTTACCCCGGTCGGAGGGAGCTTTCTTT. It codes for CASSLPRSEGAFF.